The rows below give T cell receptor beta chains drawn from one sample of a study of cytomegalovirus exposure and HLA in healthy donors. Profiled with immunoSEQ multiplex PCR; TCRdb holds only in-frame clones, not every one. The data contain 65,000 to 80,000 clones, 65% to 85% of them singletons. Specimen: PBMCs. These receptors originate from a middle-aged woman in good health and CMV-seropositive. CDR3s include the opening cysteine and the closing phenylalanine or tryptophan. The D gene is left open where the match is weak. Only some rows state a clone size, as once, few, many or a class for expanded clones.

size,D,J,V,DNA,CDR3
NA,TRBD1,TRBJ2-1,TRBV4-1,TGCGCCAGCAGCCAAGTTGGGACAGGGGTCGATGAGCAGTTCTTC,CASSQVGTGVDEQFF
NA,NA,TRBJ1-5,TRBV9,TGTGCCAGCAGCGTAGGTCAGGGCCACAATCAGCCCCAGCATTTT,CASSVGQGHNQPQHF
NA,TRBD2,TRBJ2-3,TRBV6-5,TGTGCCAGCACCGGAATCGAAGCGGGGTCTACGCAGTATTTT,CASTGIEAGSTQYF
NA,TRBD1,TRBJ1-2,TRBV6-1,TGTGCCAGCAGTGAAGGGCAGGGGGTGATGTATGGCTACACCTTC,CASSEGQGVMYGYTF
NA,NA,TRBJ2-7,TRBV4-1,TGCGCCAGCAGCTACAGGGCAGTAGCCTACGAGCAGTACTTC,CASSYRAVAYEQYF
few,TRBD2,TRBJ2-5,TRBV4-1,TGCGCCAGCAGCCAAGAATACCCTAAACAGGGTTTGGGGACTAGCGGGGAAGAGACCCAGTACTTC,CASSQEYPKQGLGTSGEETQYF
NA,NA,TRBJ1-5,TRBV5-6,TGTGCCAGCAGCTTGAAGTGGGGCCCGAATCAGCCCCAGCATTTT,CASSLKWGPNQPQHF
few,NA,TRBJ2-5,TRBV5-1,TGCGCCAGCAGCTTGGTTACTGGCAGGGTCGGGACCCAGTACTTC,CASSLVTGRVGTQYF
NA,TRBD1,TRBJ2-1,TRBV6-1,TGTGCCAGCAGTGAAGGACAGGGATATACTGAGCAGTTCTTC,CASSEGQGYTEQFF
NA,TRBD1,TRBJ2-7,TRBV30,TGTGCCTGGAGGGCCGGAGGGACAGGGAGAGCCTACGAGCAGTACTTC,CAWRAGGTGRAYEQYF
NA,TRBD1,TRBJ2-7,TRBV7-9,TGTGCCAGCAGCTCCCGAGGGGGACAGGGGGCTGAAGAGCAGTACTTC,CASSSRGGQGAEEQYF
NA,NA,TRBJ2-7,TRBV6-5,TGTGCCAGCAGTTGGGGGGACAGCACCTACGAGCAGTACTTC,CASSWGDSTYEQYF
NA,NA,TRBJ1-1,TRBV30,TGTGCCTGGAGCCCCCCCCCGGTGAACACTGAAGCTTTCTTT,CAWSPPPVNTEAFF
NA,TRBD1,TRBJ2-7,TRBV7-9,TGTGCCAGCAGCTTAGTGCAGGGGGTCTACGAGCAGTACTTC,CASSLVQGVYEQYF
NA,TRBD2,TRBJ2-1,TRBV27,TGTGCCAGCAGCCCTCCCAGCAACCTAGCGGGGTTGGCGGATGAGCAGTTCTTC,CASSPPSNLAGLADEQFF
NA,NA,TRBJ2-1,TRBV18,TGTGCCAGCTCACCAATGTCACTAGCAGGTGAGCAGTTCTTC,CASSPMSLAGEQFF
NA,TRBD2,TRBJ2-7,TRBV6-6,TGTGCCAGCAGTTATGCAGCGGGGGGACCAACCTACGAGCAGTACTTC,CASSYAAGGPTYEQYF
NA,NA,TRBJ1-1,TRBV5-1,TGCGTCAGCAGCTCAGGGGATGACAGGAAGAACACTGAAGCTTTCTTT,CVSSSGDDRKNTEAFF
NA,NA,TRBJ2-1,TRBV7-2,TGTGCCAGCAGCTTATTGGGGGGAGAGGTGGGTGAGCAGTTCTTC,CASSLLGGEVGEQFF
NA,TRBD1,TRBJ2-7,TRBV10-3,TGTGCCATCACCGATAGGGACAGACCCTACGAGCAGTACTTC,CAITDRDRPYEQYF
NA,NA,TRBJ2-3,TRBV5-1,TGCGCCAGCAGTCCGAACAGGGCAACGATCACAGATACGCAGTATTTT,CASSPNRATITDTQYF
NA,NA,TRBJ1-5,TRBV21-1,TGTGCCAGCACCGAACTTGACAGCCATAGCAATCAGCCCCAGCATTTT,CASTELDSHSNQPQHF
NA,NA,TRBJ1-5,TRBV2,TGTGCCAGCAGTCTAGACGAGGGCAGCAATCAGCCCCAGCATTTT,CASSLDEGSNQPQHF
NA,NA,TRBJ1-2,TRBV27,TGTGCCAGCAGTTTCTCAGGACAGCGCTATGGCTACACCTTC,CASSFSGQRYGYTF
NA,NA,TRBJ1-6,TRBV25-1,TGTGCCAGCAGTGGATCAGGCGTCGGCTCCTATAATTCACCCCTCCACTTT,CASSGSGVGSYNSPLHF
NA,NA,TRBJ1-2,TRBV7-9,TGTGCCAGCAGCTTAGAGGTCAATCCATACGGGGGCTACACCTTC,CASSLEVNPYGGYTF
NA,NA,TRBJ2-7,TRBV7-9,TGTGCCAGCAGCTCAGGGTGGTACGAGCAGTACTTC,CASSSGWYEQYF
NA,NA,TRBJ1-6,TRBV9,TGTGCCAGCAGCGTAGTGGCAGGGTTGCATTCACCCCTCCACTTT,CASSVVAGLHSPLHF
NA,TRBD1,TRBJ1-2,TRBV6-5,TGTGCCAGCCGTAGGGGGCAGGACTATGGCTACACCTTC,CASRRGQDYGYTF
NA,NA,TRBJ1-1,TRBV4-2,TGTGCCAGCAGCCAAGGGGGCCAGGGGCGAAGGACTGAAGCTTTCTTT,CASSQGGQGRRTEAFF
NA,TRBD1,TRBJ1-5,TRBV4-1,TGCGCCAGCAGCCCCGTGCCGGGACAGGGAAATCAGCCCCAGCATTTT,CASSPVPGQGNQPQHF
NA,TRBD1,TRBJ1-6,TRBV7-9,TGTGCCAGCAGCTTAGACCCGGCAGGGGGAAATTCACCCCTCCACTTT,CASSLDPAGGNSPLHF
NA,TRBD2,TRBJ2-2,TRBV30,TGTGCCTGGAAGGGACTAGCGGTGAACACCGGGGAGCTGTTTTTT,CAWKGLAVNTGELFF
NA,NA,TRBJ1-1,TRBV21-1,TGTGCCAGCAGCAAAAGGGGTGAAGCTTTCTTT,CASSKRGEAFF
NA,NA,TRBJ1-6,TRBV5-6,TGTGCCAGCTTCCTTAGCTCCTATAATTCACCCCTCCACTTT,CASFLSSYNSPLHF
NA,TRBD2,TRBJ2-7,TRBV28,TGTGCCAGCAGTCCGCGGGGAAGGAGCGGGAGGGGCCAAGTTCAGTACTTC,CASSPRGRSGRGQVQYF
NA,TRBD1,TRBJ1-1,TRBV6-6,TGTGCCAGCAGTCCTCCGGGACAGGGCTGGAGCACTGAAGCTTTCTTT,CASSPPGQGWSTEAFF
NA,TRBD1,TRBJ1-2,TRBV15,TGTGCCACCAGCAGAGATCAGGGGACAGGGAATCGAGGCTACACCTTC,CATSRDQGTGNRGYTF
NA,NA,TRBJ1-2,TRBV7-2,TGTGCCAGCAGCATAGGCCCGAGCTATGGCTACACCTTC,CASSIGPSYGYTF
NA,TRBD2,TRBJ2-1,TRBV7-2,TGTGCCAGCAGCTTACGGACTAGCGGGAGCAGTGAGCAGTTCTTC,CASSLRTSGSSEQFF
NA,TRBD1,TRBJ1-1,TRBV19,TGTGCCAGTATACGACCCGGGACAGAGAACACTGAAGCTTTCTTT,CASIRPGTENTEAFF
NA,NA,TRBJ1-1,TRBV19,TGTGCCAGTAGTATTCTGGCAGGGAACACTGAAGCTTTCTTT,CASSILAGNTEAFF
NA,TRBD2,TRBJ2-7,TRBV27,TGTGCCAGCAGTTCGGGACTAGCGGGAGCCTACGAGCAGTACTTC,CASSSGLAGAYEQYF
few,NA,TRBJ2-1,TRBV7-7,TGTGCCAGCAGCTTAGGCCAGGGACTCCACAATGAGCAGTTCTTC,CASSLGQGLHNEQFF